The present entry profiles one T cell receptor (beta chain) with its context. Its antigen is undetermined. The data originate from a study of cytomegalovirus exposure and HLA in healthy donors. Study-wide points: Associated with cytomegalovirus, according to the listing, were 150 to 200 TCR beta chains.

The data were produced by immunoSEQ multiplex PCR, yet TCRdb's version contains in-frame clones alone and is incomplete. The table records about 58,000 clones, about 92% of them present only once. V shed 4 bases and J 11 bases; nucleotides not matched to a gene: 2. Germline V gene data show CDR1 as SGHNT and CDR2 as YENEEA. This CDR3 region has 12 residues. The specimen sequenced was PBMCs. The J gene is TRBJ1-4, the V gene TRBV11-3; 9 bases line up with TRBD1. The TCR comes from a young man in good health and CMV-seronegative. CDR3 sequence: CASSSTGGKLFF. CDR3 DNA: TGTGCCAGCAGCTCCACAGGGGGCAAACTGTTTTTT.